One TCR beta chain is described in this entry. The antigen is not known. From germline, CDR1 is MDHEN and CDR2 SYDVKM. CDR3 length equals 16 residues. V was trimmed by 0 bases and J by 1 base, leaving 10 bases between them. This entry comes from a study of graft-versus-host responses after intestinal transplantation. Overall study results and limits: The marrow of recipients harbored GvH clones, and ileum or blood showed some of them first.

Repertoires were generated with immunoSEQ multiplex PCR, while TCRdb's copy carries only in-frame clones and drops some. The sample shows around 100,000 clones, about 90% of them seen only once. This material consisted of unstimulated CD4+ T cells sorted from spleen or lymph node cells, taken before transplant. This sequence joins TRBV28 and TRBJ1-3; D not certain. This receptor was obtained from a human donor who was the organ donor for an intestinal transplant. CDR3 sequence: CASSLWWGGSGNTIYF. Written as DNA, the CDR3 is TGTGCCAGCAGTTTATGGTGGGGAGGGTCTGGAAACACCATATATTTT.